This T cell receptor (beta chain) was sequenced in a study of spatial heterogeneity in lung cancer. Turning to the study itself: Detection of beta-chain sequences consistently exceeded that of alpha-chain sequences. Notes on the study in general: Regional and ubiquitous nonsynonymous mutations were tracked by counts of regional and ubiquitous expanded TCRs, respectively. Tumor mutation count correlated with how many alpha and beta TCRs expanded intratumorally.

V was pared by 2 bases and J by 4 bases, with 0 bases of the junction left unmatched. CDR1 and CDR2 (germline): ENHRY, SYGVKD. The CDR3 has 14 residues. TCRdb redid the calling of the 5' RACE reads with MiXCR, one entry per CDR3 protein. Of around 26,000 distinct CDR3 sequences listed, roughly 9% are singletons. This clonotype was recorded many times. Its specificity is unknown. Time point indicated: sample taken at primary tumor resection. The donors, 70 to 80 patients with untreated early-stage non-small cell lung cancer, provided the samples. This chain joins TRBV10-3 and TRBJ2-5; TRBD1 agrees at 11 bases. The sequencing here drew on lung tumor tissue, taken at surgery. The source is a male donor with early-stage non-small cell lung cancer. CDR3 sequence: CAISEGTGGETQYF. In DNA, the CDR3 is TGTGCCATCAGTGAGGGGACAGGGGGAGAGACCCAGTACTTC.